The 25 T cell receptor beta chains given below trace back to one sample, sequenced in a study of T cells in Graves' hyperthyroidism and ophthalmopathy. From RNA transcripts, TCR beta CDR3 regions were amplified. The HTBI primer set was used in a first-round RT-PCR of the TCR CDR3. TCRdb ran MiXCR on the multiplex PCR reads and lists one entry per CDR3 protein. Of some 740,000 distinct CDR3 sequences listed, 12% to 15% are singletons. Sequenced material: blood. All receptors come from a young woman with Graves' hyperthyroidism.

The chain links TRBV30 to TRBJ1-2; perhaps TRBD1 as D (6 bases). Germline assignment: CDR1 GTSNPN and CDR2 SVGIG (reference sequence). This CDR3 is 12 amino acids long. V lost 5 bases and J lost 2, with 9 bases in between. The CDR3 DNA sequence: TGTGCCTGGGAACAGGGAAACTATGGCTACACCTTC. Its translation: CAWEQGNYGYTF.

The V and J genes are TRBV19 and TRBJ1-5; tentative D call: TRBD1 (6 bases). This CDR3 has 13 residues. V lost 11 bases, J lost 7 bases, and 18 bases lay in between. Germline CDR1 reads LNHDA; CDR2 reads SQIVND (reference sequence). The CDR3, as DNA: TGTGCCGCTCAGGGGCTCGGGCCCCAGCCCCAGCATTTT. It codes for CAAQGLGPQPQHF. The complete variable domain, with remaining parts taken from reference TRBV19 and TRBJ1-5, reads DGGITQSPKYLFRKEGQNVTLSCEQNLNHDAMYWYRQDPGQGLRLIYYSQIVNDFQKGDIAEGYSVSREKKESFPLTVTSAQKNPTAFYLCAAQGLGPQPQHFGDGTRLSIL.

This chain joins TRBV18 and TRBJ1-4; D not resolved. V was clipped by 0 bases and J by 8 bases, with 19 bases between them. Per germline, CDR1 KGHSH and CDR2 LQKENI. CDR3 length: 17 residues. The CDR3 coding sequence is TGTGCCAGCTCACCACCGTTGCTAAACGGACGGGGAGAAAAACTGTTTTTT. The encoded protein is CASSPPLLNGRGEKLFF.

As concerns this clonotype: A much larger clone lies one base from this, so it may be a read error. The chain employs TRBV24-1 and TRBJ2-5, with 7 bases aligning to TRBD1. The CDR3 has 14 amino acids. V lost 1 base, J lost 3 bases, and 1 base stayed unmatched. Germline CDR1 and CDR2: KGHDR and SFDVKD. CDR3 protein: CATSDFGQEETQYF. Here the CDR3 DNA reads TGTGCCACCAGTGATTTCGGACAGGAAGAGACCCAGTACTTC.

This clonotype was observed many times. The V call is TRBV27, the J call TRBJ1-2; D is uncertain. The germline CDR1 and CDR2 sequences are MNHEY and SMNVEV (reference sequence). This CDR3 has 15 residues. Trimming shortened V by 2 bases and J by 4 bases, and 14 bases separated the two germline ends. CDR3 nucleotide sequence: TGTGCCAGCAGTTTACGACGGGAAGGAGGCTATGGCTACACCTTC. Residues: CASSLRREGGYGYTF.

A word on this clonotype: A much larger clonotype is one base distant, so this may be a read error. This chain joins TRBV28 and TRBJ1-4; 7 nucleotides line up with TRBD1. The V segment lost 5 bases and the J segment 8 bases; nucleotides outside the gene matches: 2. The CDR3 covers 12 residues. Germline CDR1 and CDR2: MDHEN and SYDVKM. The CDR3 bases are TGTGCCAGCAGTACGACAGGGGAAAAACTGTTTTTT. This sequence encodes CASSTTGEKLFF.

This clonotype came up many times. The CDR3 nucleotides read TGTGCCAGCAGTTCACGGACAGGGAAGGTCTACGAGCAGTACTTC. Translation gives CASSSRTGKVYEQYF. V and J are TRBV28 and TRBJ2-7; 8 bases align to TRBD1. V shed 4 bases and J 3 bases; nucleotides not matched to a gene: 8. The CDR3 sequence is 15 residues long. From germline, CDR1 is MDHEN and CDR2 SYDVKM.

This clonotype was seen only a few times. The chain carries TRBV28 and TRBJ2-2; D is possibly TRBD2 (5 bases). V was trimmed by 9 bases and J by 4 bases, leaving 12 bases between them. This CDR3 contains 13 residues. CDR1 and CDR2 (germline): MDHEN, SYDVKM. CDR3 sequence reads: CASQRAGTGELFF. The CDR3 DNA is TGTGCCAGTCAAAGGGCGGGCACCGGGGAGCTGTTTTTT. Full variable domain (missing parts from reference TRBV28 and TRBJ2-2): DVKVTQSSRYLVKRTGEKVFLECVQDMDHENMFWYRQDPGLGLRLIYFSYDVKMKEKGDIPEGYSVSREKKERFSLILESASTNQTSMYLCASQRAGTGELFFGEGSRLTVL.

This clonotype was counted at least ten times. The V and J genes are TRBV7-9 and TRBJ2-5; TRBD1 is a possible D gene (6 bases). V shed 2 bases and J shed 1 base, with 20 bases lying between them. CDR3 size: 18 residues. Germline V gene data show CDR1 as SEHNR and CDR2 as FQNEAQ (reference sequence). The CDR3 reads CASSLFQGKGVGQETQYF. As DNA, the CDR3 is TGTGCCAGCAGCTTATTCCAGGGGAAGGGAGTGGGCCAAGAGACCCAGTACTTC.

The rearrangement uses TRBV25-1 and TRBJ1-5; D call uncertain. The CDR3 has 15 amino acids. The V end was cut by 2 bases, the J end by 1 base, with 9 bases between. The germline CDR1 and CDR2 sequences are MGHDK and SYGVNS. The chain's CDR3 is CASSEQEDSNQPQHF. The CDR3 DNA follows: TGTGCCAGCAGTGAACAGGAAGACAGCAATCAGCCCCAGCATTTT.

This clonotype was detected ten times or more. The CDR3 protein is CASSLQGAAGDTQYF. As DNA, the CDR3 is TGTGCCAGCTCACTACAGGGGGCCGCAGGGGATACGCAGTATTTT. The chain couples TRBV18 to TRBJ2-3, with 9 bases identical to TRBD1. Looked up from germline, CDR1 is KGHSH and CDR2 is LQKENI. This CDR3 has 15 residues. J lost 6 bases, V lost 4 bases, and 8 bases had no gene match.

The CDR3 sequence: CASSHVSGAAYEQYF. The CDR3, as DNA: TGTGCCAGCAGTCACGTAAGCGGGGCAGCCTACGAGCAGTACTTC. The chain recombines TRBV6-2 or TRBV6-3 with TRBJ2-7; 7 nucleotides line up with TRBD2. The CDR3 totals 15 residues. CDR1 is MNHEY, CDR2 SVGEGT, per germline. With V trimmed by 5 bases and J by 2 bases, 9 bases remained unmatched.

This clonotype was found a few times. DNA for the CDR3: TGTGCCACCAGTAGCACTAGCGGGAGCACAGGGCGTGAGCAGTTCTTC. Amino acid sequence: CATSSTSGSTGREQFF. The rearrangement joins TRBV24-1 to TRBJ2-1; 11 bases agree with TRBD2. This CDR3 has 16 amino acids. V shed 6 bases and J 9 bases; nucleotides not matched to a gene: 12. Germline lookup yields CDR1 KGHDR and CDR2 SFDVKD.

Many counts were recorded for this clonotype. The genes are TRBV11-2 and TRBJ1-4; the D is unclear. Germline V gives CDR1 SGHAT, CDR2 FQNNGV. The CDR3 is 16 amino acids. Trimming took off 1 base at V and 2 bases at J, with 11 bases between the two ends. For the CDR3, the DNA is TGTGCCAGCAGCTTAGTGGCAGGTCTTACTAATGAAAAACTGTTTTTT. Protein product: CASSLVAGLTNEKLFF.

This clonotype was seen a few times. The chain uses TRBV24-1 and TRBJ2-1, with TRBD2 as a possible D gene (6 bases). With 4 bases removed from V and 1 base from J, the gap between germline ends came to 16 bases. CDR3 size: 17 residues. The germline CDR1 and CDR2 sequences are KGHDR and SFDVKD. The CDR3 coding sequence is TGTGCCACCAGTGACCTAACCGGGAGTGGGTCCTACAATGAGCAGTTCTTC. This sequence encodes CATSDLTGSGSYNEQFF.

This clonotype has a count of ten or more. This chain uses TRBV3-1 with TRBJ2-5; D is possibly TRBD1 (6 bases). V was trimmed by 4 bases and J by 1 base, leaving 13 bases between them. The CDR3 extends over 15 amino acids. Germline V gene sequence: CDR1 LGHDT, CDR2 YNNKEL (reference sequence). The CDR3 region is CASSRIQGRQETQYF. CDR3 DNA sequence: TGTGCCAGCAGCCGAATACAGGGCCGCCAAGAGACCCAGTACTTC.

This chain connects TRBV29-1 to TRBJ2-5; 8 nucleotides line up with TRBD2. The CDR3 runs to 14 residues. Trimming at V came to 6 bases and at J to 2 bases, leaving 8 bases not matched to a gene. Germline V gives CDR1 SQVTM, CDR2 ANQGSEA. The CDR3 DNA is TGCAGCGTCCCGACTGGCGGGGGGCAAGAGACCCAGTACTTC. Its protein is CSVPTGGGQETQYF.

The genes are TRBV6-5 and TRBJ2-1, with TRBD2 matching over 8 bases. The CDR3 is made up of 19 amino acids. CDR1 is MNHEY, CDR2 SVGAGI, per germline. Trimming took 0 bases from V and 3 from J; bases not matched to a gene: 13. CDR3 region: CASSYSRSGAREGYNEQFF. CDR3 nucleotide sequence: TGTGCCAGCAGTTACTCGAGGTCGGGAGCTCGGGAGGGCTACAATGAGCAGTTCTTC.

This clonotype showed up many times. V and J are TRBV29-1 and TRBJ1-2; possible D gene TRBD1, 6 bases. The CDR3 totals 14 residues. Germline V gives CDR1 SQVTM, CDR2 ANQGSEA. The ends were cut back, 3 bases at V and 2 bases at J, with 13 bases in the middle. This chain's CDR3 is CSVDGGHPNYGYTF. Here the CDR3 DNA reads TGCAGCGTTGACGGGGGACACCCCAACTATGGCTACACCTTC.

This clonotype came up many times. The chain recombines TRBV28 with TRBJ1-1, with D tentatively TRBD1 (5 bases). Per germline, CDR1 MDHEN and CDR2 SYDVKM. This CDR3 has 14 amino acids. The germline V and J ends were trimmed by 6 bases and 8 bases, with 19 bases remaining between them. The CDR3 region is CASSPPFRDSEAFF. CDR3 nucleotides: TGTGCCAGCAGCCCCCCATTTAGAGACAGCGAAGCTTTCTTT.

The chain links TRBV13 to TRBJ2-7; tentatively, D is TRBD1 (6 bases). V was clipped by 5 bases and J by 3 bases, with 17 bases between them. CDR3 length: 15 residues. Germline loops: CDR1 PRHDT, CDR2 FYEKMQ (reference sequence). The CDR3 loop is CASSPSGTPNYEQYF. In DNA, the CDR3 is TGTGCCAGCAGCCCCTCCGGGACACCCAACTACGAGCAGTACTTC.

A few counts support this clonotype. The chain has TRBV29-1 and TRBJ1-2, with TRBD1 matching over 8 bases. The CDR3 spans 11 residues. The trim removed 6 bases at V and 4 bases at J, leaving 1 base unmatched. Germline V gives CDR1 SQVTM, CDR2 ANQGSEA. Written as DNA, the CDR3 is TGCAGCGTGACAGGGGTCTATGGCTACACCTTC. Residues: CSVTGVYGYTF.

This clonotype has a count of ten or more. This chain uses TRBV20-1 with TRBJ1-5, with unresolved D. The CDR3 length is 14 residues. The germline V and J ends were trimmed by 6 bases and 0 bases, with 12 bases remaining between them. Germline loops: CDR1 DFQATT, CDR2 SNEGSKA (reference sequence). CDR3 nucleotide sequence: TGCAGTGCCCCCCCGGGAGATAGCAATCAGCCCCAGCATTTT. This sequence encodes CSAPPGDSNQPQHF.

This clonotype was seen ten or more times. V gene TRBV5-6 combines with J gene TRBJ1-1; a weak D match, TRBD1 (6 bases). The length of the CDR3 is 17 residues. Germline lookup yields CDR1 SGHDT and CDR2 YYEEEE. V lost 4 bases, J lost 6 bases, and 25 bases lay in between. The CDR3 is CASSPDGAQGPIPEAFF. For the CDR3, the DNA is TGTGCCAGCAGCCCCGACGGTGCACAGGGTCCAATCCCTGAAGCTTTCTTT.

The V call is TRBV6-2 or TRBV6-3, the J call TRBJ1-6, with a weak D call TRBD1 (5 bases). The V and J ends lost 6 bases and 11 bases respectively, with 20 bases between them. The germline V gene has CDR1 MNHEY and CDR2 SVGEGT. The CDR3 runs to 15 residues. The CDR3 bases are TGTGCCAGCAGCACCTTTAGGACACCCGGTACACCCCTCCACTTT. It yields the protein CASSTFRTPGTPLHF.